Sequencing of this T cell receptor beta chain was carried out in a study of blood T cell repertoires in COVID-19. Study details: COVID-19 samples from acute and convalescent phases originated in the United States, Italy and Spain. In each case, the material was cDNA or gDNA derived from T cells, B-cell-depleted T cells, or PBMCs.

Sequencing was performed with immunoSEQ multiplex PCR; in TCRdb, only in-frame clones are kept and a portion is missing. The table shows about 87,000 clones, with around 80% occurring only once. The CDR3 is made up of 14 amino acids. Germline V gene data show CDR1 as SGHTA and CDR2 as FQGNSA. V shed 5 bases and J shed 5 bases, with 15 bases lying between them. This clonotype was sampled from a woman of 80 years or more with active or convalescent COVID-19. The chain recombines TRBV7-2 with TRBJ2-5; a possible D gene is TRBD1 (6 bases). The sample consisted of peripheral blood. The CDR3 here is CASSLDSAGETQYF. CDR3 nucleotide sequence: TGTGCCAGCAGCCTGGACAGCGCCGGGGAGACCCAGTACTTC. The full variable domain, its missing parts supplied by reference TRBV7-2 and TRBJ2-5, is GAGVSQSPSNKVTEKGKDVELRCDPISGHTALYWYRQSLGQGLEFLIYFQGNSAPDKSGLPSDRFSAERTGGSVSTLTIQRTQQEDSAVYLCASSLDSAGETQYFGPGTRLLVL.